This TCR beta chain was found in a study of identical twins. Findings and caveats of the study: Sequences that were beta out-of-frame showed weaker excess twin sharing. Memory repertoires lacked the insertion deficit that abundant cord blood beta clonotypes showed. It was out-of-frame TCR alpha sharing in monozygotic twins that models underestimated.

Germline lookup yields CDR1 SQVTM and CDR2 ANQGSEA. CDR3 length equals 13 residues. Trimming stripped 7 bases from V and 0 bases from J, with 13 bases between. TCRdb called the 5' RACE reads again in MiXCR, with one record for every CDR3 protein. Among roughly 700,000 distinct CDR3 sequences listed, around 8.6% were seen once. This clonotype was seen only a few times. Its antigen is undetermined. The same data also went into a second study, on yellow fever vaccine responses in identical twins.

The sequenced material came from PBMCs. The TCR was taken from a woman in her late teens or twenties in good health. The chain couples TRBV29-1 to TRBJ2-7; perhaps TRBD2 as D (5 bases). The CDR3 coding sequence is TGCAGCGCCCGGGATTGGAACTCCTACGAGCAGTACTTC. Translated, it gives CSARDWNSYEQYF.